What follows is one TCR beta chain and its context. The data originate from a study of blood T cell repertoires in COVID-19. Germline V gene sequence: CDR1 DFQATT, CDR2 SNEGSKA (reference sequence). CDR3 length: 14 residues. Losses at the gene ends were 3 bases for V and 5 bases for J; bases not matched to a gene: 8. The assay was immunoSEQ multiplex PCR, and TCRdb's table has in-frame clones only and misses some. The sample lists 150,000 to 250,000 clones; 75% to 90% were seen once. V and J are TRBV20-1 and TRBJ2-5; 8 positions agree with TRBD2. The sample consisted of PBMCs or T cells enriched from blood (not recorded which). The sequence was collected from a woman in her thirties who had recovered from COVID-19. CDR3 region: CSASTGRAQETQYF. CDR3 bases: TGCAGTGCTAGTACCGGGAGGGCCCAGGAGACCCAGTACTTC.